This is a list of T cell receptor beta chains from one sample in a study of CD8+ T cells in alopecia areata. Sequencing was performed with immunoSEQ multiplex PCR; in TCRdb, only in-frame clones are kept and a portion is missing. Of about 14,000 clones in the sample, approximately 50% were seen once. The starting material was skin, obtained at week 0. The receptor source for this set is a human donor with alopecia areata. The CDR3 runs from the conserved cysteine through the conserved F or W. The D gene is left open where the match is weak. A row's size may be missing; if present it is once, few, many or a size class.

V gene	clone size	D gene	J gene	CDR3 DNA	CDR3 protein
TRBV10-3	-	-	TRBJ2-7	TGTGCCATCAGTGACAATCGCGAGCAGTACTTC	CAISDNREQYF
TRBV28	once	TRBD2	TRBJ2-3	TGTGCCAGCAGTTTCTCATTCGGAACTAGCGGGACCCTCTTCAGCACAGATACGCAGTATTTT	CASSFSFGTSGTLFSTDTQYF
TRBV6-5	few	TRBD2	TRBJ2-5	TGTGCCAGCAGGAGCGGGGCCCAAGAGACCCAGTACTTC	CASRSGAQETQYF
TRBV12-5	-	-	TRBJ1-2	TGTGCTAGTGGTTTGGTACTGGGCACCTATGGCTACACCTTC	CASGLVLGTYGYTF
TRBV11-2	-	TRBD2	TRBJ2-7	TGTGCCAGCAGCTTAGGTCTAGCGGGGTTCAGGGTAAACTACGAGCAGTACTTC	CASSLGLAGFRVNYEQYF
TRBV4-1	few	-	TRBJ1-4	TGCGCCAGCAGCCAAGACGGATGGACGATGAATGAAAAACTGTTTTTT	CASSQDGWTMNEKLFF
TRBV7-9	-	TRBD1	TRBJ1-3	TGTGCCAGCAGCTTCGACAGGGAATCTGGAAACACCATATATTTT	CASSFDRESGNTIYF
TRBV7-8	few	-	TRBJ1-2	TGTGCCAGCAGCCCCTTACCAGGTTGGGCGTTCTATGGCTACACCTTC	CASSPLPGWAFYGYTF
TRBV7-8	-	TRBD1	TRBJ1-6	TGTGCCAGCAGCAACCGGGACAGGGGGGCACCCCTCCACTTT	CASSNRDRGAPLHF
TRBV29-1	few	-	TRBJ2-5	TGCAGCGTTGAACCGTTACTAGCCCCCGTAGAGACCCAGTACTTC	CSVEPLLAPVETQYF